Below are 17 T cell receptor beta chains sequenced from a single sample in a study of T cells expressing NK-cell markers. TCRdb reanalyzed the 5' RACE reads, giving one entry per CDR3 protein sequence and no DNA. In all, the sample yields about 140,000 distinct CDR3 sequences. The source material was blood T cells: a sorted CD56 or NKG2C T cell subset, CD4+ or CD8+ T cells, or bulk PBMC T cells (not recorded which). Receptor source: a man aged 18 to 29 in good health.

The CDR3 reads CSAYLARGGSEAFF. This chain joins TRBV29-1 and TRBJ1-1; without DNA, the TCRdb call of TRBD1 cannot be checked. CDR1 and CDR2 (germline): SQVTM, ANQGSEA. This CDR3 has 14 amino acids.

The rearrangement links TRBV20-1 to TRBJ1-6; with no DNA, the TCRdb D assignment of TRBD1 cannot be verified. There are 14 residues in the CDR3. Per the germline V gene, CDR1 is DFQATT and CDR2 is SNEGSKA (reference sequence). CDR3 region: CSARDPRGNSPLHF.

The V call is TRBV5-1, the J call TRBJ1-1; TCRdb lists TRBD1, though no DNA is available to test this call. This CDR3 is 13 amino acids long. In germline, CDR1 is SGHRS, CDR2 YFSETQ. The CDR3 loop is CASSRDRVTEAFF. The full variable domain, rest sourced from reference TRBV5-1 and TRBJ1-1, is KAGVTQTPRYLIKTRGQQVTLSCSPISGHRSVSWYQQTPGQGLQFLFEYFSETQRNKGNFPGRFSGRQFSNSRSEMNVSTLELGDSALYLCASSRDRVTEAFFGQGTRLTVV.

The genes are TRBV27 and TRBJ2-7; TCRdb indicates TRBD1, and absent DNA this call remains unverified. This CDR3 region has 14 residues. In germline, CDR1 is MNHEY, CDR2 SMNVEV (reference sequence). The CDR3 sequence is CASSSSDRKYEQYF.

V is TRBV12-2 and J is TRBJ1-4. TRBV12-2 is deemed a pseudogene. The CDR3 extends over 17 amino acids. CDR3 region: CASRPRARLSTNEKLFF.

The chain links TRBV20-1 to TRBJ2-1; the D call from TCRdb, TRBD2, cannot be confirmed without DNA. The CDR3 loop spans 14 amino acids. Germline loops: CDR1 DFQATT, CDR2 SNEGSKA (reference sequence). This CDR3 reads CSAMEASDYNEQFF.

The CDR3 is CASSPTPSGDVYNSPLHF. J is TRBJ1-6 and V is TRBV5-6; TCRdb proposes TRBD1, but this gene call is untestable without DNA. The germline CDR1 and CDR2 sequences are SGHDT and YYEEEE. The CDR3 contains 18 residues. The full variable domain, rest sourced from reference TRBV5-6 and TRBJ1-6, is DAGVTQSPTHLIKTRGQQVTLRCSPKSGHDTVSWYQQALGQGPQFIFQYYEEEERQRGNFPDRFSGHQFPNYSSELNVNALLLGDSALYLCASSPTPSGDVYNSPLHFGNGTRLTVT.

The chain recombines TRBV4-2 with TRBJ2-2. The V gene's germline CDR1 is LGHNA and CDR2 YNFKEQ. This CDR3 region has 17 residues. The CDR3 region is CASSSGLIDANTGELFF.

The chain joins TRBV20-1 to TRBJ2-1; TCRdb's D call, TRBD1, is unchecked because there is no DNA. This CDR3 contains 16 residues. The germline gives CDR1 DFQATT, CDR2 SNEGSKA (reference sequence). This CDR3 reads CSARDFGQGTYNEQFF.

The V and J genes are TRBV24-1 and TRBJ2-5; there is no DNA to check the TCRdb D call of TRBD1. CDR3 length: 16 amino acids. Germline lookup yields CDR1 KGHDR and CDR2 SFDVKD. CDR3 sequence: CATSDSGRGGQETQYF.

V is TRBV24-1 and J is TRBJ2-1; TCRdb's D gene call, TRBD2, goes unchecked for lack of DNA. This CDR3 comprises 15 residues. Germline V CDR1 and CDR2: KGHDR, SFDVKD. The CDR3: CATRVSGSRENEQFF.

The V and J genes are TRBV7-2 and TRBJ2-7; TCRdb outputs TRBD2, but without DNA this stays unchecked. Germline V gives CDR1 SGHTA, CDR2 FQGNSA. This CDR3 region has 15 residues. CDR3 sequence: CASSPASEGTYEQYF. The whole variable domain, remainder taken from reference TRBV7-2 and TRBJ2-7, is GAGVSQSPSNKVTEKGKDVELRCDPISGHTALYWYRQSLGQGLEFLIYFQGNSAPDKSGLPSDRFSAERTGGSVSTLTIQRTQQEDSAVYLCASSPASEGTYEQYFGPGTRLTVT.

This chain uses TRBV4-2 with TRBJ2-2. Per germline, CDR1 LGHNA and CDR2 YNFKEQ. The CDR3 spans 16 residues. Here the CDR3 reads CASSQAVGVVTGELFF.

This sequence joins TRBV10-3 and TRBJ2-7; without DNA, the TCRdb call of TRBD1 cannot be checked. Germline lookup yields CDR1 ENHRY and CDR2 SYGVKD. This CDR3 has 16 residues. The CDR3 is CAISATSGTGDHGQYF.

The CDR3 spells CASSSPEWAGRETQYF. The V call is TRBV12-3 or TRBV12-4, the J call TRBJ2-5; TCRdb's D call, TRBD2, is unchecked because there is no DNA. This CDR3 has 16 residues.

The rearrangement joins TRBV7-8 to TRBJ1-1. CDR1 is SGHVS and CDR2 is FQNEAQ in the germline V gene. The CDR3 extends over 13 amino acids. The CDR3 spells CASSFGLNTEVFF.

The genes are TRBV7-3 and TRBJ2-7; the TRBD2 assignment by TCRdb is unverifiable without DNA. The CDR3 has 14 amino acids. Per the germline V gene, CDR1 is SGHTA and CDR2 is FQGTGA. The CDR3 region is CASSSIGLSYEQYF.